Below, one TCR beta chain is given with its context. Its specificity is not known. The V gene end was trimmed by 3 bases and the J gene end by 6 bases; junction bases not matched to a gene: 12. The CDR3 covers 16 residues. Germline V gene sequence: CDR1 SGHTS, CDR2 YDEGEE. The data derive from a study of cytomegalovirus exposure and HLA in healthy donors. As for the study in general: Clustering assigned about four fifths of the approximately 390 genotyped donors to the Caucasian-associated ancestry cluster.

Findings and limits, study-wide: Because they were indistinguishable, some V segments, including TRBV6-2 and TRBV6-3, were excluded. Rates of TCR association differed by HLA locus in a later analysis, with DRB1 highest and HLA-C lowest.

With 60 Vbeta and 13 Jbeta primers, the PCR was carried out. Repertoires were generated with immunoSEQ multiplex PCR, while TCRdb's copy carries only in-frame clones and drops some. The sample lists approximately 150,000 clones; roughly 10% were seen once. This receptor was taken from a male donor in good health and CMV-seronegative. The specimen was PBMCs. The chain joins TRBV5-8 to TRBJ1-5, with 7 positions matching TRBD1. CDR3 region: CASSSGGLQGGQPQHF. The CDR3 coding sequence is TGTGCCAGCAGCTCCGGCGGGCTCCAGGGGGGTCAGCCCCAGCATTTT.